This TCR beta chain emerged from a study of T cell responses to AZD1222 COVID-19 vaccine. Overall study context: Pooling of second doses given at about 4 or about 12 weeks was done.

Overall study results and limits: The study found Spike-specific TCR breadth and depth rose after two AZD1222 doses.

This clone was counted a single time. Its antigen is unknown. Sequenced by immunoSEQ multiplex PCR; TCRdb stores in-frame clones only, minus some. The sample lists about 92,000 clones; approximately 90% were seen once. Trimming removed 7 bases at V and 4 bases at J, with 19 bases between. The CDR3 has 15 residues. Germline V gene data show CDR1 as MDHEN and CDR2 as SYDVKM. The source material was peripheral blood, sampled on day 0 of AZD1222 vaccination. The rearrangement joins TRBV28 to TRBJ1-1; D may be TRBD1 (5 bases). The clonotype comes from an adult in good health. CDR3 bases: TGTGCCAGCAACCCCCCAACGGGCGGGGCCACTGAAGCTTTCTTT. Translated, it gives CASNPPTGGATEAFF.